Below, 10 T cell receptor beta chains from the same sample are listed, as sequenced in a study of blood T cell repertoires in COVID-19. Here immunoSEQ multiplex PCR was the method, and the copy in TCRdb shows in-frame clones only, minus some. The table includes around 230,000 clones, 87% detected once. Sample: PBMCs or T cells enriched from blood (not recorded which). These receptors all come from a man aged 18 to 29 with acute COVID-19.

The chain joins TRBV10-2 to TRBJ2-2, with D possibly TRBD2 on 7 matching bases. V lost 10 bases to trimming and J lost 1 base, with 16 bases between them. This CDR3 contains 15 residues. Germline values: CDR1 WSHSY, CDR2 SAAADI. The CDR3 DNA follows: TGCGCCACTGGGGGGCTAGCGGAGAACACCGGGGAGCTGTTTTTT. Translated, it gives CATGGLAENTGELFF.

This rearrangement joins TRBV10-3 to TRBJ2-1; D possibly corresponds to TRBD1 (6 bases). The CDR3 extends over 15 amino acids. Germline-derived CDR1 and CDR2 are ENHRY and SYGVKD. V dropped 3 bases and J dropped 9 bases, with 18 bases sitting between them. The CDR3 here is CAISDFGGQRGEQFF. The DNA of the CDR3 is TGTGCCATCAGTGATTTCGGCGGACAGAGGGGTGAGCAGTTCTTC.

This clone was recorded once. The chain employs TRBV4-1 and TRBJ2-5; D might be TRBD1 (6 bases). Germline values: CDR1 MGHRA, CDR2 YSYEKL. This CDR3 has 16 amino acids. Trimming pared 3 bases from V and 5 bases from J, leaving 19 bases between. The CDR3 DNA sequence: TGCGCCAGCAGCCATATGGCGGGTCCCCAGGGGGAGACCCAGTACTTC. It codes for CASSHMAGPQGETQYF.

The V gene is TRBV24-1, the J gene TRBJ2-1, with TRBD1 identical over 8 bases. Germline V gene sequence: CDR1 KGHDR, CDR2 SFDVKD. J was trimmed by 2 bases and V by 4 bases; bases with no gene match: 6. CDR3 length: 16 residues. CDR3 amino acids: CATSDTGTGAYNEQFF. CDR3 in DNA: TGTGCCACCAGTGACACCGGGACAGGAGCCTACAATGAGCAGTTCTTC.

The rearrangement joins TRBV20-1 to TRBJ1-1; maybe TRBD1 (6 bases). The length of the CDR3 is 15 residues. V was trimmed by 3 bases and J by 1 base, leaving 15 bases between them. The germline V gene encodes CDR1 DFQATT and CDR2 SNEGSKA (reference sequence). The chain's CDR3 is CSASDGGQTNTEAFF. The DNA for the CDR3 is TGCAGTGCTAGTGACGGAGGACAGACGAACACTGAAGCTTTCTTT.

This clone has only one observation. V usage is TRBV9 and J usage is TRBJ2-5; a possible D gene is TRBD1 (7 bases). Germline CDR1 reads SGDLS; CDR2 reads YYNGEE. The CDR3 extends over 15 amino acids. V lost 0 bases and J lost 3, with 12 bases in between. CDR3 in DNA: TGTGCCAGCAGCGTAGGGCGCAGGGGGGAAGAGACCCAGTACTTC. It is translated as CASSVGRRGEETQYF.

This chain joins TRBV2 and TRBJ2-1, with a tentative D call TRBD2 (5 bases). The CDR3 covers 16 residues. Germline lookup yields CDR1 SNHLY and CDR2 FYNNEI. The V end lost 7 bases, the J end lost 2 bases, and 18 bases lay between the germline ends. The CDR3 reads CASTRQLVPPYNEQFF. The CDR3 nucleotides read TGTGCCAGCACCAGACAACTAGTCCCCCCCTACAATGAGCAGTTCTTC.

This chain uses TRBV6-2 or TRBV6-3 with TRBJ2-2; 7 nucleotides agree with TRBD2. The V segment lost 2 bases and the J segment 5 bases; nucleotides outside the gene matches: 17. Germline CDR1 is MNHEY and CDR2 is SVGEGT. This CDR3 has 19 amino acids. CDR3 protein: CASSYGQLKSGAGTGELFF. The CDR3 nucleotides read TGTGCCAGCAGTTACGGTCAACTTAAGAGCGGGGCGGGAACCGGGGAGCTGTTTTTT.

The V gene is TRBV30, the J gene TRBJ2-2; D call uncertain. Germline assignment: CDR1 GTSNPN and CDR2 SVGIG (reference sequence). The CDR3 spans 15 residues. V lost 0 bases and J lost 0, with 8 bases in between. The CDR3 nucleotides are TGTGCCTGGAGTGTGGTGGCCCCGAACACCGGGGAGCTGTTTTTT. It encodes CAWSVVAPNTGELFF.

This clone was seen more than once but under ten times. The genes are TRBV4-1 and TRBJ1-1; no reliable D call. This CDR3 has 14 residues. The V and J ends lost 6 bases and 4 bases respectively, with 15 bases between them. Germline CDR1 reads MGHRA; CDR2 reads YSYEKL. The CDR3 sequence is CASSQTGISTEAFF. CDR3 nucleotide sequence: TGCGCCAGCAGTCAAACGGGAATCAGCACTGAAGCTTTCTTT.